The rows below give T cell receptor beta chains drawn from one sample of a study of blood T cell repertoires in COVID-19. Assay: immunoSEQ multiplex PCR; the TCRdb copy retains only in-frame clones and omits some. Among about 350,000 clones listed, about nine tenths were seen once. Sample: peripheral blood. These receptors were collected from a woman in her sixties with COVID-19, enrolled during active disease. CDR3s include the opening cysteine and the closing phenylalanine or tryptophan. A D gene is named only where the DNA matches it firmly. Size is stated for part of the rows, as once, few or many counts, or as a class when the clone is expanded.

J,size,D,length,V,DNA,CDR3
TRBJ2-7,NA,TRBD2,17,TRBV9,TGTGCCAGCAGCGTAGGAGCTAGCGGGATGAGCTCCTACGAGCAGTACTTC,CASSVGASGMSSYEQYF
TRBJ1-5,once,NA,15,TRBV7-8,TGTGCCAGCAGCTCCCTCGGCGGTAGCAATCAGCCCCAGCATTTT,CASSSLGGSNQPQHF
TRBJ2-3,NA,NA,15,TRBV27,TGTGCCAGCACCCAGGGAGGCGGGGGCACAGATACGCAGTATTTT,CASTQGGGGTDTQYF
TRBJ2-7,NA,NA,14,TRBV30,TGTGCCTGGAGTCCGACGAGGGTTTCCTACGAGCAGTACTTC,CAWSPTRVSYEQYF
TRBJ2-1,NA,TRBD2,15,TRBV5-4,TGTGCCAGCAGCCGCGGGGGGGCCTCGAGCAATGAGCAGTTCTTC,CASSRGGASSNEQFF
TRBJ1-5,NA,NA,12,TRBV19,TGTGCCAGTAGCCCACACAATCAGCCCCAGCATTTT,CASSPHNQPQHF
TRBJ1-1,NA,TRBD1,15,TRBV11-1,TGTGCCAGCAGCCCCAACAGGGGAGGTTGGGCTGAAGCTTTCTTT,CASSPNRGGWAEAFF
TRBJ1-1,NA,TRBD1,14,TRBV19,TGTGCCAGTAGGAAGGACAGGGCGAACACTGAAGCTTTCTTT,CASRKDRANTEAFF
TRBJ2-7,NA,NA,14,TRBV15,TGTGCCACCAGCCAGTTTGCGGCGACTTACGAGCAGTACTTC,CATSQFAATYEQYF
TRBJ1-5,NA,TRBD1,15,TRBV2,TGTGCCAGCAGCCGCCAGGGGGCAGGGAATCAGCCCCAGCATTTT,CASSRQGAGNQPQHF
TRBJ2-7,NA,NA,13,TRBV5-1,TGCGCCAGCAGCTTGGAATCCCCGGTCGGGCAGTACTTC,CASSLESPVGQYF
TRBJ1-5,NA,NA,15,TRBV5-1,TGCGCCAGCAGCGAAACCGACAGTAGCAATCAGCCCCAGCATTTT,CASSETDSSNQPQHF
TRBJ1-1,NA,NA,12,TRBV6-6,TGTGCCAGCAGTTCTATTTACACTGAAGCTTTCTTT,CASSSIYTEAFF
TRBJ1-1,NA,TRBD1,16,TRBV28,TGTGCCAGCAGCCCCCGGACAGGGGGCCTAATCGCTGAAGCTTTCTTT,CASSPRTGGLIAEAFF
TRBJ1-6,NA,TRBD1,14,TRBV27,TGTGCCAGCAGTTTTGGACAGGGGGAATCACCCCTCCACTTT,CASSFGQGESPLHF
TRBJ2-1,NA,TRBD2,16,TRBV7-2,TGTGCCAGCAGCTTAGTAGGACTAGCGGGGGGAAATGAGCAGTTCTTC,CASSLVGLAGGNEQFF
TRBJ1-2,NA,TRBD1,15,TRBV5-1,TGCGCCAGCAGCTTTCGGGACAGGAATTCCTATGGCTACACCTTC,CASSFRDRNSYGYTF
TRBJ1-2,NA,NA,14,TRBV7-3,TGTGCCAGAAGCATTCTTCCAGGGGTGGGCGGCTACACCTTC,CARSILPGVGGYTF
TRBJ2-5,NA,TRBD2,15,TRBV4-1,TGCGCCAGCAGCCAAGGGACTAGTACACAAGAGACCCAGTACTTC,CASSQGTSTQETQYF
TRBJ1-2,few,NA,12,TRBV23-1,TGCGCCAGCAGACTTCAGGGGTATGGCTACACCTTC,CASRLQGYGYTF
TRBJ2-7,NA,NA,14,TRBV9,TGTGCCAGCAGCGTAGGTGGAGGCACCTACGAGCAGTACTTC,CASSVGGGTYEQYF
TRBJ1-2,NA,TRBD1,14,TRBV3-1/TRBV3-2,TGTGCCAGCAGTCCCAGGGGGTCTCGAAATGGCTACACCTTC,CASSPRGSRNGYTF
TRBJ1-1,NA,TRBD1,19,TRBV19,TGTGCCAGTAGATCCCCCGGCCGGGACAGTGGCCCCCTTAACACTGAAGCTTTCTTT,CASRSPGRDSGPLNTEAFF
TRBJ1-6,once,NA,14,TRBV6-5,TGTGCCAGCAGTAGAACAGGTGAAAACTCACCCCTCCACTTT,CASSRTGENSPLHF
TRBJ1-1,NA,NA,16,TRBV6-6,TGTGCCAGCAGTTCCCCGGGGGGATTGGGTGACACTGAAGCTTTCTTT,CASSSPGGLGDTEAFF
TRBJ2-7,NA,TRBD2,16,TRBV4-2,TGTGCCAGCAGCCACCTCATAGCGGGGGCCCCCTACGAGCAGTACTTC,CASSHLIAGAPYEQYF
TRBJ2-7,NA,NA,14,TRBV7-9,TGTGCCAGCAGCTTAATCGCAGTCCCTTACGAGCAGTACTTC,CASSLIAVPYEQYF
TRBJ1-1,NA,NA,13,TRBV5-6,TGTGCCAGCAGATCCAGGATGAACACTGAAGCTTTCTTT,CASRSRMNTEAFF
TRBJ1-5,NA,NA,15,TRBV6-5,TGTGCCAGTCTCCCTAGGGAGGGTGGCAATCAGCCCCAGCATTTT,CASLPREGGNQPQHF
TRBJ2-5,few,TRBD2,19,TRBV18,TGTGCCAGCTCACCACCCAACACGGGACTAGCGGGGGTGTCAGGGACCCAGTACTTC,CASSPPNTGLAGVSGTQYF
TRBJ1-6,NA,TRBD1,15,TRBV5-5,TGTGCCAGCAGCTTAGTAGGGGGCGGGGATTCACCCCTCCACTTT,CASSLVGGGDSPLHF
TRBJ1-4,NA,NA,15,TRBV27,TGTGCCAGCAGTTTGTTGGGGGCAGGGGAGGAAAAACTGTTTTTT,CASSLLGAGEEKLFF
TRBJ2-1,NA,NA,11,TRBV10-2,TGCGCCCGAACCGGGGGGCCCGAGCAGTTCTTC,CARTGGPEQFF
TRBJ1-1,NA,NA,12,TRBV19,TGTGCCAGTAAGCGGGGGAACACTGAAGCTTTCTTT,CASKRGNTEAFF
TRBJ1-1,NA,NA,15,TRBV19,TGTGCCAGTAGTCTGACGACAGATATGAACACTGAAGCTTTCTTT,CASSLTTDMNTEAFF
TRBJ1-4,NA,NA,14,TRBV6-6,TGTGCCAGCAGAGCACCAGGAAATCAAGAAAAACTGTTTTTT,CASRAPGNQEKLFF
TRBJ1-2,NA,TRBD1,16,TRBV9,TGTGCCAGCAGCGTGGGACAGGGGGCGGAGATTGGTGGCTACACCTTC,CASSVGQGAEIGGYTF
TRBJ1-2,NA,TRBD1,15,TRBV7-3,TGTGCCAGCAGCCCTGGGACAGGACCTGCCTATGGCTACACCTTC,CASSPGTGPAYGYTF
TRBJ2-5,NA,NA,15,TRBV4-2,TGTGCCAGCAGTCCGGCGGCTGGACTCCAAGAGACCCAGTACTTC,CASSPAAGLQETQYF
TRBJ2-7,few,TRBD2,15,TRBV4-1,TGCGCCAGCAGCCGAGAGGAGGGAGGGTCCTACGAGCAGTACTTC,CASSREEGGSYEQYF
TRBJ1-4,NA,TRBD1,14,TRBV6-5,TGTGCCAGCAGTAGGGACAGGGGTAATGAAAAACTGTTTTTT,CASSRDRGNEKLFF
TRBJ1-1,NA,NA,15,TRBV6-5,TGTGCCAGCAGTTACGGCGCAGGGGCGAACACTGAAGCTTTCTTT,CASSYGAGANTEAFF
TRBJ2-1,once,NA,15,TRBV5-6,TGTGCCAGCAGCCCACGACAGGAGTACTACAATGAGCAGTTCTTC,CASSPRQEYYNEQFF
TRBJ2-3,NA,TRBD2,16,TRBV2,TGTGCCAGCAGTTACCGCGGGGGGAGCTTCACAGATACGCAGTATTTT,CASSYRGGSFTDTQYF
TRBJ1-2,NA,NA,12,TRBV7-9,TGTGCCAGCGACCGGGACTCAGCGGGCTACACCTTC,CASDRDSAGYTF
TRBJ1-5,few,NA,17,TRBV5-8,TGTGCCAGCAGCCTCGCCCGCGGGGGACGGGCAAATCAGCCCCAGCATTTT,CASSLARGGRANQPQHF
TRBJ1-2,NA,NA,13,TRBV18,TGTGCCAGCTCACCCCAGGAAAACTCTGGCTACACCTTC,CASSPQENSGYTF
TRBJ2-2,NA,NA,15,TRBV3-1/TRBV3-2,TGTGCCAGCAGCCCGGACAGCTTTAACACAAGGGAGCTGTTTTTT,CASSPDSFNTRELFF